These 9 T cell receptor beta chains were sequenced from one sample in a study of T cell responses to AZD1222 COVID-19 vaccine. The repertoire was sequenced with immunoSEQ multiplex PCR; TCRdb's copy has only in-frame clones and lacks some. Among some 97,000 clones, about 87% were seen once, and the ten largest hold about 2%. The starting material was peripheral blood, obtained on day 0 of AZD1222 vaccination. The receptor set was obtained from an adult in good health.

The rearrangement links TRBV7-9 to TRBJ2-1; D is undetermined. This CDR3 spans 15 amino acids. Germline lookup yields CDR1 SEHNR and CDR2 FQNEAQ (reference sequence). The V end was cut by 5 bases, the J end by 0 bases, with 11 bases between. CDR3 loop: CASSPKFSSYNEQFF. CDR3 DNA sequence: TGTGCCAGCAGCCCTAAGTTTAGCTCCTACAATGAGCAGTTCTTC.

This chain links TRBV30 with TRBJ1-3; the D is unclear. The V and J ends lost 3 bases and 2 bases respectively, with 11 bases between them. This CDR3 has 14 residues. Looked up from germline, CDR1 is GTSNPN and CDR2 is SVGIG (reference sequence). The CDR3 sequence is CAWRSPGPGNTIYF. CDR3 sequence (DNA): TGTGCCTGGAGATCCCCGGGTCCTGGAAACACCATATATTTT.

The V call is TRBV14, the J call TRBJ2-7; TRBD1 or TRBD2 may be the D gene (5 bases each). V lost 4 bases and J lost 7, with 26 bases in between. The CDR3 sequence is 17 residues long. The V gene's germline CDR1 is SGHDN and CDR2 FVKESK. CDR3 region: CASSPRETGHRVGEQYF. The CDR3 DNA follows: TGTGCCAGCAGCCCCAGGGAGACGGGGCACCGTGTCGGGGAGCAGTACTTC.

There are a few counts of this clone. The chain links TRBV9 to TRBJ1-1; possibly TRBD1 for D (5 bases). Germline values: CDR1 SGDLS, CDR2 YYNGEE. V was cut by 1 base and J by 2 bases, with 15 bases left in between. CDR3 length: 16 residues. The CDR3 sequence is CASSVSTGTGNTEAFF. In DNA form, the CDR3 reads TGTGCCAGCAGCGTATCCACCGGGACGGGAAACACTGAAGCTTTCTTT.

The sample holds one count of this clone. The CDR3 bases are TGTGCCTGGAGCCGGGCAGATACGCAGTATTTT. The encoded protein is CAWSRADTQYF. This rearrangement joins TRBV30 to TRBJ2-3; the D is unclear. The CDR3 is made up of 11 amino acids. Germline loops: CDR1 GTSNPN, CDR2 SVGIG (reference sequence). V shed 3 bases and J shed 4 bases, with 5 bases lying between them.

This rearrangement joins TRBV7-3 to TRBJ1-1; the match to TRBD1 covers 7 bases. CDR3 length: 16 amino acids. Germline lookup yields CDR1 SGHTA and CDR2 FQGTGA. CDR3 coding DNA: TGTGACGACATCCAGGGGGAGGGGCGTATGAACACTGAAGCTTTCTTT. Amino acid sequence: CDDIQGEGRMNTEAFF.

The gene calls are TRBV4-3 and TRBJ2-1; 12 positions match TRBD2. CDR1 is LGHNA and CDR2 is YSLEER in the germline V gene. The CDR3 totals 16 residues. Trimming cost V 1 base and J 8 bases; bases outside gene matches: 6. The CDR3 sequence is CASSQVGLAGTDEQFF. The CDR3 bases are TGCGCCAGCAGCCAAGTCGGACTAGCGGGAACTGATGAGCAGTTCTTC.

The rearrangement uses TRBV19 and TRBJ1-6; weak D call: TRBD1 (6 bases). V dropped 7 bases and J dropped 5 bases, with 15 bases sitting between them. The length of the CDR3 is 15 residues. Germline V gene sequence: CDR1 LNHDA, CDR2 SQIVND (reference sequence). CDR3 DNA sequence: TGTGCCAGTAAACGGCCCGCAGGGGATAATTCACCCCTCCACTTT. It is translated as CASKRPAGDNSPLHF.

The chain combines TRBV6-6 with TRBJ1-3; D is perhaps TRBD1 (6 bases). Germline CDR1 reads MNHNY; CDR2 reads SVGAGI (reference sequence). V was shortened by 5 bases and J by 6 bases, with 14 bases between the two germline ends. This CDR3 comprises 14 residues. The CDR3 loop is CASSRTGLANTIYF. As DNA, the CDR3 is TGTGCCAGCAGTCGAACAGGGTTAGCAAACACCATATATTTT.